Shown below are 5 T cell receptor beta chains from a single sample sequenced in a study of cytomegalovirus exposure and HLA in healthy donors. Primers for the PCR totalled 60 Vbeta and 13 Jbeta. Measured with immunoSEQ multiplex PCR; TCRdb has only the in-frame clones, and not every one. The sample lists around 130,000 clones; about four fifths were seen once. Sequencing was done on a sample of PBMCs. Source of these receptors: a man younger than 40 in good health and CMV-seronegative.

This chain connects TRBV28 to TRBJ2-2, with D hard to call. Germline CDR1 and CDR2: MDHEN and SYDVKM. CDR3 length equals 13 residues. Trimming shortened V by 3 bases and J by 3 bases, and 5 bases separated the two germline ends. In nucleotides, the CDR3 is TGTGCCAGCAGTTTGACTTACACCGGGGAGCTGTTTTTT. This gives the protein CASSLTYTGELFF.

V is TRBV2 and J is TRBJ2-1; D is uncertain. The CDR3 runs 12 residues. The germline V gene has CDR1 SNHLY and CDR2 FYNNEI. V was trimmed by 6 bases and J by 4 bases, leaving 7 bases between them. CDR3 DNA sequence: TGTGCCAGCAGCAGAAGTTACAATGAGCAGTTCTTC. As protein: CASSRSYNEQFF. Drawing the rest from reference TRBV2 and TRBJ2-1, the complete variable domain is EPEVTQTPSHQVTQMGQEVILRCVPISNHLYFYWYRQILGQKVEFLVSFYNNEISEKSEIFDDQFSVERPDGSNFTLKIRSTKLEDSAMYFCASSRSYNEQFFGPGTRLTVL.

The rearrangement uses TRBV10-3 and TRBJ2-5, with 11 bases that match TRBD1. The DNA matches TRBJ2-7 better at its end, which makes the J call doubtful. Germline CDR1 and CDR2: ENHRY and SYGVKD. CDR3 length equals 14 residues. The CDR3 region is CAARRGTGGYEQYF. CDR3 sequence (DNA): TGTGCCGCCCGAAGGGGGACAGGGGGATACGAGCAGTACTTC.

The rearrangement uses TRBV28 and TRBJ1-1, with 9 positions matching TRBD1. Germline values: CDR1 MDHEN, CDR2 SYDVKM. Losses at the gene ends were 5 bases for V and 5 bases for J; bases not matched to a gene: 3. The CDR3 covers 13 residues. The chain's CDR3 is CASSTGGLTEAFF. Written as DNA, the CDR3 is TGTGCCAGCAGTACAGGGGGCCTAACTGAAGCTTTCTTT.

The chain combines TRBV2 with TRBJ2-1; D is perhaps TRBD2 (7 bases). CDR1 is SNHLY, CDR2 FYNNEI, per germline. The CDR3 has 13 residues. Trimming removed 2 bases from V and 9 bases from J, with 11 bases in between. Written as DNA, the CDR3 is TGTGCCAGCAGTGAACGCGGGGGCGGTGAGCAGTTCTTC. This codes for CASSERGGGEQFF.